This TCR beta chain came from a study of T cell responses to AZD1222 COVID-19 vaccine. Measured with immunoSEQ multiplex PCR; TCRdb has only the in-frame clones, and not every one. This sample has 30,000 to 35,000 clones, with 75% to 80% found just once. Germline V gene lookup returns CDR1 LGHNT and CDR2 FRNRAP. With V trimmed by 5 bases and J by 6 bases, 10 bases remained unmatched. The CDR3 runs 14 residues. This chain connects TRBV12-5 to TRBJ2-7, with TRBD1 identical over 7 bases. The origin of this receptor is an adult who received the AZD1222 COVID-19 vaccine. The input for sequencing was peripheral blood, taken 28 days after the second AZD1222 dose. As DNA, the CDR3 is TGTGCTAGTGGTGGGGGACAGACAGCTACCGAGCAGTACTTC. This codes for CASGGGQTATEQYF.